This T cell receptor (beta chain) was sequenced in a study of CD8+CD57+ T cells in acquired aplastic anemia. Points on this clonotype: The antigen is undetermined.

TCR beta VDJ combinations and CDR3 sequences were profiled from genomic DNA. TCRdb re-analysed the reads in MiXCR, keeping a single row per CDR3 protein. The data hold 180,000 or so distinct CDR3 sequences, with 45% to 50% observed a single time. Germline lookup yields CDR1 MNHNS and CDR2 SASEGT. The CDR3 runs 15 residues. V shed 5 bases and J 0 bases; nucleotides not matched to a gene: 5. Notes on the study in general: With respect to CD8+ Simpson's diversity, patients and controls did not differ significantly.

The receptor's source is a human donor in good health. This chain connects TRBV6-1 to TRBJ2-3; 7 bases match TRBD2. The sequencing input was sorted CD4+, CD8+, or CD8+CD57+ T cells (not recorded which) from PBMCs. CDR3 coding DNA: TGTGCCAGCAGTCGCGCGGGAGACAGCACAGATACGCAGTATTTT. It specifies CASSRAGDSTDTQYF.